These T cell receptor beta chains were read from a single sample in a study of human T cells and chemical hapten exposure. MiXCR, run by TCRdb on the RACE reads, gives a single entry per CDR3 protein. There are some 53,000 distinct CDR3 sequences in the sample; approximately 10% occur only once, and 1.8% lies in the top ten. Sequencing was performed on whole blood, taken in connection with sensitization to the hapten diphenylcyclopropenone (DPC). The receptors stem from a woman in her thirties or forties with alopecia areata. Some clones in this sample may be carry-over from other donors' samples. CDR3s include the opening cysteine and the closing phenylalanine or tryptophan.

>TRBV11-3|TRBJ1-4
CASSLAGTGEEEKLFF
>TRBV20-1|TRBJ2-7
CSAKDPDGYEQYF
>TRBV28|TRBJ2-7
CASSFKGREQYF
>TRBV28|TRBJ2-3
CASSFPSGGGIYTDTQYF
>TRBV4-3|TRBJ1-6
CASSQVGTTPNSPLHF
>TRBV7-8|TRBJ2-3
CASSLAGSMADTQYF
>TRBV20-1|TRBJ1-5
CSALGGSSNQPQHF
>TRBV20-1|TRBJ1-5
CSASDQAGGGHSNQPQHF
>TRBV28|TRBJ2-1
CASSLLRNEQFF
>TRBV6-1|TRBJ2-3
CASSEDNTDTQYF
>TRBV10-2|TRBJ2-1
CASSPPLGEQFF
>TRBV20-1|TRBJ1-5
CSARDPTKASNQPQHF
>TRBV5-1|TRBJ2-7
CASSFGAQGTRTYEQYF
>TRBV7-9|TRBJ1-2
CASSLLLGGGGYRYTF
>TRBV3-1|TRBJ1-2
CASSPEGARGYTF
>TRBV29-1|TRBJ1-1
CSAGNTEAFF
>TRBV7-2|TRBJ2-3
CASSNTDTQYF
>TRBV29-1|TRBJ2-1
CSVVPGSGSSPLRGHNEQFF
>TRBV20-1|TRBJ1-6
CSARAGQGNSPLHF
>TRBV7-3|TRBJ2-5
CASSNRGETQYF
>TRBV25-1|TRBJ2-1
CASSDAARGDNEQFF
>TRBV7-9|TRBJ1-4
CASSPAGENEKLFF
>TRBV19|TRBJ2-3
CASSFSSSDTQYF
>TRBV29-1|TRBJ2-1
CSVGGGSYNEQFF
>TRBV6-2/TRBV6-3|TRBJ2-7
CASSSLNTFRSYEQYF
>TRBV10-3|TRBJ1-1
CAISDGRGPAFF
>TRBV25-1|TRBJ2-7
CASSDPKLTGVPYEQYF
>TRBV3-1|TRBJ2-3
CASSPDREGTDTQYF
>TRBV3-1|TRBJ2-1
CASSQAGSGGFF
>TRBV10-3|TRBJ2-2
CAISESGGLETGELFF
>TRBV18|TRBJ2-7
CASSPGGRSSYEQYF
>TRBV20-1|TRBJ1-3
CSAKGQGIGNTIYF
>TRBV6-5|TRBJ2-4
CASSKDGLAKNIQYF
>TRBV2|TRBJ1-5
CASRVRTEQPQHF
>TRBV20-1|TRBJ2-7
CSASETGDPTYEQYF
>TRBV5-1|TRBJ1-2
CASSLGQGSYGYTF
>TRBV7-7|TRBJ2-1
CASSPRGLAGVNNEQFF
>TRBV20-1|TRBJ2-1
CSAVPRARGNEQFF
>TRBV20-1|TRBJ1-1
CSARPGRLNTEAFF
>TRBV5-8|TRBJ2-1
CASSLAGLAGRGEQFF
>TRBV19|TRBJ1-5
CASSGAQIQGFSQPQHF
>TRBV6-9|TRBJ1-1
CASSYSEGWDTEAFF
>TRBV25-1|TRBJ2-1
CASSEYMAGGRNEQFF
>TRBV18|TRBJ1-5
CASSPSDQPQHF
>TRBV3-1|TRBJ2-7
CASSLRGSGSYEQYF
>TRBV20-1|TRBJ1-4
CSAREVGRAEKLFF
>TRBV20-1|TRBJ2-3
CSARELAGGPGGTDTQYF
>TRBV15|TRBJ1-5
CATISLEIQPWGSNQPQHF
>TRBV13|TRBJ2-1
CASSHRDRGYNEQFF
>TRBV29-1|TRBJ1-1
CSVEDQGGTEAFF
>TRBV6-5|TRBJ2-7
CASSRDRSYEQYF